This entry describes one T cell receptor (beta chain). Its target is not known. The sample originates from a study of T cell repertoires in cytomegalovirus infection. Study details: Matching HLA type and CMV infection were both indicated by public TCR beta signatures. General study results and limits: Identification of carriers of CMV plus the relevant HLA was performed using cumulative public TCR beta family frequency. HLA-C-restricted CMV clonotypes gave the most frequent clonotype in two of eight donors.

Using its own MiXCR run on the reads, TCRdb lists one record per CDR3 protein. This sample carries some 920,000 distinct CDR3 sequences, 25% to 40% of them seen once, and the ten largest clones take roughly 12%. The CDR3 spans 16 residues. V was clipped by 0 bases and J by 0 bases; unmatched bases: 4. Germline V gene data show CDR1 as LGHDT and CDR2 as YNNKEL (reference sequence). This clonotype was obtained from a human donor in good health (CMV status not recorded). Some clones in this sample may be carry-over from other donors' samples. Sequencing used cultured CD8+ T cells from PBMCs, obtained from culture after CMV antigen stimulation. The chain carries TRBV3-1 and TRBJ1-1, with 7 bases fitting TRBD1. In nucleotides, the CDR3 is TGTGCCAGCAGCCAAGATCGGGGACAGCTGAACACTGAAGCTTTCTTT. This codes for CASSQDRGQLNTEAFF. Supplemented by reference TRBV3-1 and TRBJ1-1, the full variable domain reads DTAVSQTPKYLVTQMGNDKSIKCEQNLGHDTMYWYKQDSKKFLKIMFSYNNKELIINETVPNRFSPKSPDKAHLNLHINSLELGDSAVYFCASSQDRGQLNTEAFFGQGTRLTVV.